The present T cell receptor beta chain was sequenced within a study of memory CD4+ T cells and cytomegalovirus serostatus. Study as a whole: Of the healthy Belgian adults, 9 were CMV seropositive and about 24 seronegative. Findings and caveats of the study: About 40% of the roughly 150 known CMV-associated TCRbeta sequences appeared in CD4+ memory.

The authors' processing: Out-of-frame sequences were removed, leaving roughly 2,200,000 distinct TCRbeta sequences. Libraries were prepared by immunoSEQ multiplex PCR; TCRdb keeps only in-frame clonotypes and omits some of them. V and J calls and clone size are those listed in that table; D and trimming were worked out from the DNA. The data contain about 56,000 clones, about 81% of them singletons. The CDR3 extends over 12 amino acids. The sort gate was single viable CD3+CD4+CD8-CD45RO+ cells for memory CD4+ T cells. As concerns this clone: Antigen: not known.

J is TRBJ1-1 and V is TRBV21-1. TRBV21-1 is described as a pseudogene. Sequencing was performed on memory CD4+ T cells from blood. The origin of this receptor is an adult in good health and CMV-seronegative. The CDR3 bases are TGTGCCAGCAGCCAAGAGGTAACTGAAGCTTTCTTT. This encodes CASSQEVTEAFF.